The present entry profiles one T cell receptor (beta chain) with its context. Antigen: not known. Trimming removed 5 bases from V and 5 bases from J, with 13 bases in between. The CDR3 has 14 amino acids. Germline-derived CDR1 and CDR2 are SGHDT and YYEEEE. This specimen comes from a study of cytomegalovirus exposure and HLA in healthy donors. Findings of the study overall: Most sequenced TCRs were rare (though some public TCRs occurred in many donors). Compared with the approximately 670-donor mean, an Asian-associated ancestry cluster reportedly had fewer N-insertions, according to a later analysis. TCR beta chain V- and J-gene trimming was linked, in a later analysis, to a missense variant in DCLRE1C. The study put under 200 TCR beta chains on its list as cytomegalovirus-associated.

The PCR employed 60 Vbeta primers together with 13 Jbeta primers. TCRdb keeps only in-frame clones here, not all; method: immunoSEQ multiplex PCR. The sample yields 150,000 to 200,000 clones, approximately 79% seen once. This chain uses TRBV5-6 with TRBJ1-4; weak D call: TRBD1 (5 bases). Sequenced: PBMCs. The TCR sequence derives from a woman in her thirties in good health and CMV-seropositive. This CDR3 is CASSLAGQNEKLFF. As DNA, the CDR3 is TGTGCCAGCAGTCTCGCGGGGCAAAATGAAAAACTGTTTTTT. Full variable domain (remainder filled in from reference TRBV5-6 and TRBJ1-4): DAGVTQSPTHLIKTRGQQVTLRCSPKSGHDTVSWYQQALGQGPQFIFQYYEEEERQRGNFPDRFSGHQFPNYSSELNVNALLLGDSALYLCASSLAGQNEKLFFGSGTQLSVL.